The 23 T cell receptor beta chains presented below share a single source sample, sequenced in a study of regulatory T cells in long-lasting Graves disease. iRepertoire HTBI primers and Arm-PCR of CDR3 regions built TCR beta libraries. Via MiXCR, TCRdb re-called the multiplex PCR reads, giving one row per CDR3 protein. The data show a few hundred thousand distinct CDR3 sequences, roughly a fifth seen once. Time point given: newly diagnosed GD, antithyroid drugs for less than 3 months. PBMCs were the source of the RNA used for TCR sequencing. The starting material was peripheral blood mononuclear cells (PBMCs), obtained at new diagnosis, from a patient treated with antithyroid drugs. Every receptor here comes from a female donor with Graves disease.

This clonotype was seen ten or more times. This sequence joins TRBV2 and TRBJ2-7, with 9 bases fitting TRBD1. The CDR3 has 13 amino acids. Germline CDR1 and CDR2: SNHLY and FYNNEI. J lost 2 bases, V lost 6 bases, and 2 bases had no gene match. The CDR3 reads CASRGTGTYEQYF. The CDR3 DNA follows: TGTGCCAGCAGAGGGACAGGGACCTACGAGCAGTACTTC.

This clonotype was detected ten times or more. This rearrangement joins TRBV5-1 to TRBJ1-1; maybe TRBD1 (5 bases). The V end was cut by 4 bases, the J end by 5 bases, with 12 bases between. Germline lookup yields CDR1 SGHRS and CDR2 YFSETQ. This CDR3 spans 13 amino acids. CDR3 in DNA: TGCGCCAGCAGCCTCGAGGGGCGGACTGAAGCTTTCTTT. Amino acids: CASSLEGRTEAFF. Full variable domain (outside the CDR3, taken from reference TRBV5-1 and TRBJ1-1): KAGVTQTPRYLIKTRGQQVTLSCSPISGHRSVSWYQQTPGQGLQFLFEYFSETQRNKGNFPGRFSGRQFSNSRSEMNVSTLELGDSALYLCASSLEGRTEAFFGQGTRLTVV.

The rearrangement uses TRBV7-7 and TRBJ2-1; the D gene is possibly TRBD2 (5 bases). The CDR3 is 16 amino acids. The V and J ends lost 4 bases and 7 bases respectively, with 20 bases between them. Per the germline V gene, CDR1 is SSHAT and CDR2 is FNYEAQ (reference sequence). The CDR3 is CASSSGQRVEFNEQFF. For the CDR3, the DNA is TGTGCCAGCAGCTCCGGCCAGAGGGTGGAGTTTAATGAGCAGTTCTTC.

The sample holds many counts of this clonotype. The V call is TRBV7-9, the J call TRBJ1-2; D unresolved. This CDR3 comprises 13 residues. Trimming took off 1 base at V and 4 bases at J, with 7 bases between the two ends. Looked up from germline, CDR1 is SEHNR and CDR2 is FQNEAQ (reference sequence). CDR3 in amino acids: CASSLVGFYGYTF. For the CDR3, the DNA is TGTGCCAGCAGCTTAGTTGGTTTCTATGGCTACACCTTC.

This clonotype was counted only a few times. The chain couples TRBV18 to TRBJ1-3; a weak D match, TRBD1 (6 bases). V was cut by 4 bases and J by 2 bases, with 12 bases left in between. Germline V gene data show CDR1 as KGHSH and CDR2 as LQKENI. The CDR3 covers 15 residues. The CDR3 nucleotides read TGTGCCAGCTCACGCTCGACAGGCCCTGGAAACACCATATATTTT. This codes for CASSRSTGPGNTIYF.

This clonotype was counted ten times or more. This chain uses TRBV4-3 with TRBJ2-7, with 12 bases lining up with TRBD2. Germline loops: CDR1 LGHNA, CDR2 YSLEER. The CDR3 is 15 amino acids. V lost 4 bases to trimming and J lost 3 bases; unmatched junction nucleotides: 4. CDR3 region: CASSLRLAGVYEQYF. CDR3 bases: TGCGCCAGCAGCCTACGACTAGCGGGGGTCTACGAGCAGTACTTC.

The table lists this clonotype with many counts. The chain combines TRBV10-3 with TRBJ2-5; a possible D gene is TRBD2 (6 bases). This CDR3 is 17 amino acids long. Trimming shortened V by 6 bases and J by 4 bases, and 24 bases separated the two germline ends. CDR1 is ENHRY, CDR2 SYGVKD, per germline. The CDR3 bases are TGTGCCATCAGCGAACCCCCGGGAGAGGTGATTGGAGAGACCCAGTACTTC. Protein product: CAISEPPGEVIGETQYF.

This clonotype was observed at least ten times. V and J are TRBV12-3 or TRBV12-4 and TRBJ2-1, with 9 bases fitting TRBD2. The CDR3 has 14 residues. V dropped 3 bases and J dropped 9; count of bases not matched to a gene: 6. The CDR3 spells CASSFLAGHSEQFF. The CDR3 DNA reads as TGTGCCAGCAGTTTCCTAGCGGGACATAGTGAGCAGTTCTTC.

The chain is built from TRBV4-3 and TRBJ2-1; 11 bases map to TRBD2. V lost 1 base to trimming and J lost 7 bases; unmatched junction nucleotides: 3. Germline values: CDR1 LGHNA, CDR2 YSLEER. The CDR3 covers 15 residues. The CDR3 sequence is CASSQGTSGLNEQFF. Written as DNA, the CDR3 is TGCGCCAGCAGCCAAGGGACTAGCGGGCTAAATGAGCAGTTCTTC.

The chain uses TRBV6-2 or TRBV6-3 and TRBJ1-4; 8 nucleotides agree with TRBD1. With V trimmed by 5 bases and J by 6 bases, 8 bases remained unmatched. The CDR3 consists of 15 residues. In germline, CDR1 is MNHEY, CDR2 SVGEGT. CDR3 loop: CASSESGTGHEKLFF. The CDR3 coding sequence is TGTGCCAGCAGTGAAAGCGGGACAGGTCATGAAAAACTGTTTTTT.

This clonotype was seen repeatedly, ten times or more. The rearrangement links TRBV11-2 to TRBJ2-2; a possible D gene is TRBD1 (6 bases). Germline V gene lookup returns CDR1 SGHAT and CDR2 FQNNGV. V was trimmed by 2 bases and J by 6 bases, leaving 10 bases between them. This CDR3 comprises 14 residues. CDR3 coding DNA: TGTGCCAGCAGCTTAAATCAGGGGTCCGGGGAGCTGTTTTTT. The encoded protein is CASSLNQGSGELFF.

This clonotype showed up just a few times. The chain recombines TRBV7-2 with TRBJ1-5; D is undetermined. Germline CDR1 is SGHTA and CDR2 is FQGNSA. There are 13 residues in the CDR3. V was clipped by 8 bases and J by 5 bases, with 13 bases between them. The CDR3 reads CASGDRLYQPQHF. As DNA, the CDR3 is TGTGCCAGCGGGGATAGGCTTTATCAGCCCCAGCATTTT.

This rearrangement joins TRBV28 to TRBJ1-5; possibly TRBD1 for D (6 bases). CDR1 is MDHEN, CDR2 SYDVKM, per germline. CDR3 length: 12 amino acids. Trimming pared 8 bases from V and 4 bases from J, leaving 9 bases between. The CDR3 loop reads CASLTGNQPQHF. The CDR3 nucleotides are TGTGCCAGCCTAACAGGGAATCAGCCCCAGCATTTT.

In this sample, this clonotype turned up many times. The chain couples TRBV24-1 to TRBJ2-2, with D unresolved. Trimming removed 3 bases at V and 1 base at J, with 17 bases between. CDR1 and CDR2 (germline): KGHDR, SFDVKD. This CDR3 is 18 amino acids long. CDR3 coding DNA: TGTGCCACCAGTGATCCCCCGGCAGGCCGGCTGAACACCGGGGAGCTGTTTTTT. This codes for CATSDPPAGRLNTGELFF.

A note on this clonotype: Since a much larger clone is just one base distant, this may be a read error. This chain joins TRBV10-3 and TRBJ2-2; 11 bases map to TRBD2. The CDR3 totals 16 residues. Germline-derived CDR1 and CDR2 are ENHRY and SYGVKD. Trimming cost V 5 bases and J 3 bases; bases outside gene matches: 5. The CDR3 spells CAISPGLAEDTGELFF. CDR3 bases: TGTGCCATCAGTCCGGGACTAGCGGAGGACACCGGGGAGCTGTTTTTT.

The rearrangement links TRBV7-9 to TRBJ1-5, with 10 bases matching TRBD1. The CDR3 length is 16 residues. Germline CDR1 and CDR2: SEHNR and FQNEAQ (reference sequence). The trim removed 4 bases at V and 6 bases at J, leaving 9 bases unmatched. The CDR3 DNA sequence: TGTGCCAGCAGCTCAGAGTGGGACAGGGGACGTCAGCCCCAGCATTTT. Translating it yields CASSSEWDRGRQPQHF.

There are many counts of this clonotype. The CDR3 reads CASSSHNSPLHF. DNA of the CDR3: TGTGCCAGCAGCTCTCATAATTCACCCCTCCACTTT. V and J are TRBV7-2 and TRBJ1-6; D is undetermined. Germline values: CDR1 SGHTA, CDR2 FQGNSA. V lost 4 bases, J lost 5 bases, and 3 bases lay in between. The CDR3 extends over 12 amino acids.

This clonotype was recorded many times. The rearrangement uses TRBV7-2 and TRBJ2-2; D remains unclear. V gave up 4 bases and J gave up 3 bases, with 6 bases separating them. The CDR3 runs to 13 residues. Looked up from germline, CDR1 is SGHTA and CDR2 is FQGNSA. Here the CDR3 DNA reads TGTGCCAGCAGCTCCAGATACACCGGGGAGCTGTTTTTT. The encoded protein is CASSSRYTGELFF.

This clonotype was observed many times. The rearrangement joins TRBV24-1 to TRBJ2-2, with 9 bases aligning to TRBD2. The V segment lost 5 bases and the J segment 4 bases; nucleotides outside the gene matches: 10. This CDR3 region has 17 residues. Germline assignment: CDR1 KGHDR and CDR2 SFDVKD. The CDR3 DNA sequence: TGTGCCACCAGTGCTGAAGGACTAGCGTCGGGCACCGGGGAGCTGTTTTTT. It specifies CATSAEGLASGTGELFF.

This clonotype was seen many times. This chain links TRBV2 with TRBJ2-4, with no clear D. The germline CDR1 and CDR2 sequences are SNHLY and FYNNEI. CDR3 length: 15 residues. With 5 bases removed from V and 0 bases from J, the gap between germline ends came to 11 bases. The CDR3 DNA sequence: TGTGCCAGCAGTCCCTTCGATTTAGCCAAAAACATTCAGTACTTC. Translation gives CASSPFDLAKNIQYF.

This clonotype occurred a few times. Given a far larger clone just one base away, this is likely a sequencing read error. This chain joins TRBV12-3 or TRBV12-4 and TRBJ2-1; TRBD2 matches 7 bases. The J call may be in error: the DNA end matches TRBJ2-5 better. The CDR3 is 12 residues long. CDR3 loop: CASSSGGRTQYF. DNA for the CDR3: TGTGCCAGCAGTTCGGGGGGAAGGACCCAGTACTTC.

This sequence joins TRBV6-2 or TRBV6-3 and TRBJ2-1; 9 nucleotides align to TRBD2. The length of the CDR3 is 15 residues. CDR1 MNHEY and CDR2 SVGEGT come from the germline V gene. Unmatched junction bases numbered 5, after V lost 1 base and J lost 7 bases. The CDR3 DNA is TGTGCCAGCAGTTACTTTAGCGGGGGACCGAATGAGCAGTTCTTC. This translates into CASSYFSGGPNEQFF.

This clonotype was counted at least ten times. The CDR3 reads CASRDEKTGQRNSPLHF. In nucleotides, the CDR3 is TGCGCCAGCAGGGACGAAAAAACAGGGCAGAGGAATTCACCCCTCCACTTT. The J gene is TRBJ1-6, the V gene TRBV5-1, with D possibly TRBD1 on 6 matching bases. The ends were cut back, 5 bases at V and 7 bases at J, with 22 bases in the middle. The germline V gene encodes CDR1 SGHRS and CDR2 YFSETQ. There are 17 residues in the CDR3.